This TCR beta chain was sequenced in a study of cytotoxic CD8 clonotypes in ibrutinib-treated CLL. Study in general: The patients, under 13 relapsed/refractory and about 14 treatment-naive, included about 17 who were IGHV unmutated.

In the case of this clone: What it binds is not known.

Per germline, CDR1 MNHNS and CDR2 SASEGT. The V end lost 1 base, the J end lost 11 bases, and 5 bases lay between the germline ends. CDR3 length equals 11 residues. Study results and caveats: Stable or contracted on treatment, public clonotypes were also uncommon.

Libraries were prepared by immunoSEQ multiplex PCR; TCRdb keeps only in-frame clonotypes and omits some of them. The repertoire consists of about 120,000 clones, with roughly 57% occurring once and the leading ten covering under 45%. This specimen consisted of PBMCs, obtained after 24 months of ibrutinib treatment. The origin of this receptor is a human donor with chronic lymphocytic leukemia. The rearrangement uses TRBV6-1 and TRBJ1-4; D is unresolved. The CDR3 DNA is TGTGCCAGCAGTGAAGGAGGTAAACTGTTTTTT. Translation: CASSEGGKLFF.